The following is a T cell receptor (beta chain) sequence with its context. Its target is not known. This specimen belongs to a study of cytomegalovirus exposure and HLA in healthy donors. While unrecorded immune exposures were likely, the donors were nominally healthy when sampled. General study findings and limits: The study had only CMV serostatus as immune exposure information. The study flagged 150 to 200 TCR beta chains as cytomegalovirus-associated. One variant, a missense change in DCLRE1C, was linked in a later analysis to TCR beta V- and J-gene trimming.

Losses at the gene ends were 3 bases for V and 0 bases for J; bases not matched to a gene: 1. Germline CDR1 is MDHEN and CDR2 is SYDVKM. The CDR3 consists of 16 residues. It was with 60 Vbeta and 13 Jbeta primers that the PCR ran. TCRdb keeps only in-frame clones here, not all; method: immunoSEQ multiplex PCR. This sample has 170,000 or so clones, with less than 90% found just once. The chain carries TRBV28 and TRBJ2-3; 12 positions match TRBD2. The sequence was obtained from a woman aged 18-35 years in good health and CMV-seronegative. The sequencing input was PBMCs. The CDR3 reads CASSLTSGGSTDTQYF. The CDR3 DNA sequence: TGTGCCAGCAGTTTGACTAGCGGGGGTAGCACAGATACGCAGTATTTT.